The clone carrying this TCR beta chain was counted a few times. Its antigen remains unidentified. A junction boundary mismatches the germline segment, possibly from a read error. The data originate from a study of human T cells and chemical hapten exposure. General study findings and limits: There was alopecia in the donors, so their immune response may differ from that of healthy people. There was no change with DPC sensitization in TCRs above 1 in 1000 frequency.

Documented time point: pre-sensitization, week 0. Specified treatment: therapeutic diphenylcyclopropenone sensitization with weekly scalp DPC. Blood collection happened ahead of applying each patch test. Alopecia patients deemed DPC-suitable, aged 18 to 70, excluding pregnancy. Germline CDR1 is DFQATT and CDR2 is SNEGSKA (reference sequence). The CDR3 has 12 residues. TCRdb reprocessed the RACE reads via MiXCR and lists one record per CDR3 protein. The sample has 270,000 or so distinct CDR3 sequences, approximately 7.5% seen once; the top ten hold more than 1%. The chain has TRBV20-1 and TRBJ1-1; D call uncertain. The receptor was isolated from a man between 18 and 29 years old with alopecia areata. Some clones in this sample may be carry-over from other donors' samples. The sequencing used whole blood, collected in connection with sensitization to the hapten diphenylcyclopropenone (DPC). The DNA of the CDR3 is TGTCCACACCTCGGATGCTGGAGTCAAGCTTTCTTT. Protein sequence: CPHLGCWSQAFF.